A selection of T cell receptor beta chains follows, all from one sample in a study of technical replicates of blood from four donors. Profiled with immunoSEQ multiplex PCR; TCRdb holds only in-frame clones, not every one. The sample includes 60,000 to 65,000 clones, 86% of them seen just once. Sequencing was carried out using PBMCs. All receptors come from a human donor in good health. Some clones in this sample may be carry-over from other donors' samples. Each CDR3 is given with its conserved first and last residue.

v_call	j_call	cdr3_aa
TRBV6-4	TRBJ2-1	CASKRDQAAGEQFF
TRBV7-2	TRBJ2-7	CASSHGGSGYEQYF
TRBV2	TRBJ2-7	CASTNQGAGEQYF
TRBV7-8	TRBJ2-2	CASSWTGTAGGELFF
TRBV9	TRBJ1-3	CASSPGGTGYSGNTIYF
TRBV7-2	TRBJ1-2	CASSAATGVDGYTF
TRBV7-9	TRBJ1-5	CAIGGTGGRQPQHF
TRBV5-8	TRBJ2-3	CASSLLSGRTDTQYF
TRBV5-4	TRBJ2-7	CASGNRDEQYF
TRBV7-9	TRBJ1-2	CASNNPGQSGYGYTF
TRBV11-2	TRBJ2-3	CASSPAGGPDTQYF
TRBV6-1	TRBJ2-5	CASSLMETQYF
TRBV10-2	TRBJ2-2	CASSDTGTGFTGELFF
TRBV5-1	TRBJ2-3	CASSLGELQADTQYF
TRBV5-1	TRBJ2-1	CASSFVLAGGVVNEQFF
TRBV5-1	TRBJ1-5	CASSMGTEGQPQHF
TRBV11-3	TRBJ2-7	CASSMGQGYEQYF
TRBV21-1	TRBJ2-7	CASSKSTGYTHSGYEQYF
TRBV13	TRBJ2-5	CASSLEGTSETQYF
TRBV12-5	TRBJ2-3	CASGLGGGWTDTQYF
TRBV18	TRBJ1-3	CASSPTGVGNTIYF
TRBV5-4	TRBJ1-1	CASSRTGRNTEAFF
TRBV15	TRBJ2-3	CATSKGQGWLTDTQYF
TRBV6-5	TRBJ1-2	CASSYDRRNYGYTF
TRBV12-5	TRBJ2-1	CASGWGLAYNEQFF
TRBV7-7	TRBJ2-1	CASSLGQNNEQFF
TRBV27	TRBJ1-1	CASRTGTGGITEAFF
TRBV20-1	TRBJ1-1	CSGQQGTAFF
TRBV25-1	TRBJ2-2	CASSGGSGGAPGELFF
TRBV20-1	TRBJ1-4	CSARRGHELFF
TRBV4-2	TRBJ2-1	CASSLGLAGGSSSYNEQFF
TRBV16	TRBJ2-1	CASSQSGLQEIEQFF
TRBV30	TRBJ2-1	CAWSRGAVEQFF
TRBV18	TRBJ1-1	CASSPQSSTGLGGTEAFF
TRBV7-3	TRBJ2-2	CASSIPAGGADTGELFF
TRBV19	TRBJ1-1	CASSLRQGMGNTEAFF
TRBV7-2	TRBJ2-1	CASRIPGQVNNEQFF
TRBV5-4	TRBJ2-7	CASSPRQGSSYEQYF
TRBV27	TRBJ2-3	CASSSPSGGTDTQYF
TRBV29-1	TRBJ2-7	CSVEGVDRGGGSHEQYF
TRBV5-1	TRBJ2-1	CASSSLGLAGGYNEQFF
TRBV29-1	TRBJ2-5	CSVDRGVETQYF
TRBV19	TRBJ1-5	CASSRTGIGNQPQHF
TRBV19	TRBJ2-5	CASSTTGVDQETQYF
TRBV10-3	TRBJ1-3	CAISESGTGTAGNTIYF
TRBV30	TRBJ2-4	CAWSPQGALAKNIQYF
TRBV30	TRBJ2-7	CAWSDFRRGLGEQYF
TRBV6-6	TRBJ2-1	CASSPQVGGGFF
TRBV5-1	TRBJ2-7	CASTNLPDGGGDFYEQYF
TRBV2	TRBJ2-3	CASRPGLAGGDTQYF
TRBV7-3	TRBJ1-4	CASSYTGGAANEKLFF
TRBV7-3	TRBJ2-7	CASSPIAGGAYEQYF
TRBV2	TRBJ1-2	CASSFQGERGGYTF
TRBV27	TRBJ2-1	CASSSRPGSGLGDEQFF
TRBV5-5	TRBJ2-7	CASSSGTDVSYEQYF
TRBV29-1	TRBJ2-2	CSVTSGSPNGELFF
TRBV2	TRBJ2-2	CASREIVTGELFF
TRBV10-3	TRBJ2-1	CAISMTSGTYNEQFF
TRBV29-1	TRBJ1-2	CSVEDRDRGYGYTF
TRBV30	TRBJ2-4	CACTTGDQNIQYF